The source of this TCR beta chain is a study of blood T cell repertoires in COVID-19. Trimming removed 7 bases from V and 4 bases from J; junction bases left unmatched: 9. Per germline, CDR1 MNHEY and CDR2 SVGAGI. The length of the CDR3 is 14 residues. Libraries were prepared by immunoSEQ multiplex PCR; TCRdb keeps only in-frame clonotypes and omits some of them. The sample records 130,000 to 150,000 clones, more than 75% being singletons. This clonotype was obtained from a man aged 60 to 69 with active or convalescent COVID-19. The sample taken for sequencing was peripheral blood. This chain uses TRBV6-5 with TRBJ1-2; 7 bases map to TRBD1. DNA for the CDR3: TGTGCCAGCACCGAACGGGACAGAGTCTATGGCTACACCTTC. This gives the protein CASTERDRVYGYTF.